This passage covers 29 T cell receptor beta chains from one sample sequenced in a study of cytomegalovirus exposure and HLA in healthy donors. Use of 60 Vbeta and 13 Jbeta primers characterized the PCR. Repertoires were generated with immunoSEQ multiplex PCR, while TCRdb's copy carries only in-frame clones and drops some. Here the sample spans roughly 230,000 clones, around 90% being singletons. The sequenced material came from PBMCs. Receptors originate from a girl aged 2-15 years in good health and CMV-seronegative.

V and J are TRBV19 and TRBJ2-7, with TRBD1 matching over 9 bases. Germline V CDR1 and CDR2: LNHDA, SQIVND (reference sequence). J was trimmed by 1 base and V by 5 bases; bases with no gene match: 6. The CDR3 spans 15 residues. The CDR3 DNA is TGTGCCAGTAGTCGGGGGACAGGGTGGTCCTACGAGCAGTACTTC. Translating gives CASSRGTGWSYEQYF.

The chain is built from TRBV7-9 and TRBJ2-3, with D unclear. Germline CDR1 reads SEHNR; CDR2 reads FQNEAQ (reference sequence). This CDR3 has 16 amino acids. Trimming cost V 5 bases and J 0 bases, with 15 bases left between them. The CDR3 DNA reads as TGTGCCAGCAGCAAGCTTGACACCAGAAGCACAGATACGCAGTATTTT. Translated, it gives CASSKLDTRSTDTQYF.

This clone was recorded once. The chain employs TRBV10-3 and TRBJ1-1; D call uncertain. The CDR3 length is 14 residues. The V end lost 2 bases, the J end lost 4 bases, and 11 bases lay between the germline ends. Germline CDR1 reads ENHRY; CDR2 reads SYGVKD. This chain's CDR3 is CAISEGARGTEAFF. CDR3 in DNA: TGTGCCATCAGTGAGGGAGCCCGTGGCACTGAAGCTTTCTTT.

This clone was counted a single time. This chain connects TRBV18 to TRBJ1-6; 8 bases agree with TRBD1. CDR1 is KGHSH, CDR2 LQKENI, per germline. V lost 1 base to trimming and J lost 13 bases; unmatched junction nucleotides: 9. This CDR3 region has 15 residues. For the CDR3, the DNA is TGTGCCAGCTCACCACTAGGACAGGGCGAGGTCCCCCTCCACTTT. Translated: CASSPLGQGEVPLHF.

The chain uses TRBV7-6 and TRBJ2-1, with TRBD2 matching 11 bases. J gave up 0 bases and V 5 bases, and 18 bases lay outside the gene matches. CDR1 and CDR2 from the germline V gene are SGHVS and FNYEAQ. The CDR3 totals 21 residues. CDR3 coding DNA: TGTGCCAGCAGCGCCCCTACCTCTAGCGGGAGGACCAAGAGCTCCTACAATGAGCAGTTCTTC. Amino acids: CASSAPTSSGRTKSSYNEQFF.

This chain uses TRBV6-1 with TRBJ2-5; D may be TRBD1 (5 bases). The last part of the DNA fits TRBJ2-7 better; the J call may be wrong. The germline V gene encodes CDR1 MNHNS and CDR2 SASEGT. This CDR3 has 14 amino acids. The CDR3 bases are TGTGCCAGCAGTGAAGCGCCAGGGATCTACGAGCAGTACTTC. It is translated as CASSEAPGIYEQYF.

This chain connects TRBV5-1 to TRBJ2-2; 15 positions match TRBD2. This CDR3 comprises 16 residues. With V trimmed by 7 bases and J by 15 bases, 16 bases remained unmatched. Germline CDR1 SGHRS, CDR2 YFSETQ. CDR3 loop: CASRKLRGLAGGPVFF. The CDR3 DNA follows: TGCGCCAGCCGAAAACTTCGCGGACTAGCGGGGGGGCCGGTGTTTTTT.

The chain combines TRBV6-1 with TRBJ2-1; 13 nucleotides agree with TRBD2. Trimming removed 3 bases from V and 4 bases from J; junction bases left unmatched: 0. Germline V gives CDR1 MNHNS, CDR2 SASEGT. The CDR3 has 15 amino acids. The CDR3 bases are TGTGCCAGCAGTGAGACTAGCGGGGGGTACAATGAGCAGTTCTTC. Translation: CASSETSGGYNEQFF.

This clone has more than one count but fewer than ten. The rearrangement links TRBV5-6 to TRBJ1-4; 9 bases agree with TRBD1. Per germline, CDR1 SGHDT and CDR2 YYEEEE. The length of the CDR3 is 18 residues. After removal of 4 bases from V and 3 bases from J, the junction contained 13 bases not matched to a gene. For the CDR3, the DNA is TGTGCCAGCAGCATCGGACAGGGGCTAAGACACGCTAATGAAAAACTGTTTTTT. This encodes CASSIGQGLRHANEKLFF.

A note on this clone: One end of the junction does not line up with germline, which may come from a read error. The V call is TRBV7-9, the J call TRBJ2-5, with 9 nucleotides matching TRBD2. The CDR3 is 15 amino acids. Germline V gene lookup returns CDR1 SEHNR and CDR2 FQNEAQ (reference sequence). The CDR3 DNA is TGTTCCAGCGAAAGCGGGAGGTTTCATCAAGAGACCCAGTACTTC. Its translation: CSSESGRFHQETQYF.

In its sample, this clone was seen once. The chain is built from TRBV10-1 and TRBJ1-3; weak D call: TRBD1 (5 bases). Germline loops: CDR1 WNHNN, CDR2 SYGVQD (reference sequence). The V gene lost 7 bases and the J gene lost 2 bases, with 9 bases spanning the gap. CDR3 size: 13 residues. This chain's CDR3 is CASTADTGNTIYF. The DNA for the CDR3 is TGCGCCAGCACGGCGGACACTGGAAACACCATATATTTT.

The rearrangement joins TRBV18 to TRBJ2-5; D uncertain. The end of the DNA fits TRBJ2-7 better, so the J call may be wrong. The V gene's germline CDR1 is KGHSH and CDR2 LQKENI. The CDR3 is made up of 13 amino acids. The CDR3, as DNA: TGTGCCAGCTCACCACTGCAGCGCTACGAGCAGTACTTC. It is translated as CASSPLQRYEQYF.

This chain links TRBV10-2 with TRBJ2-1, with 7 bases identical to TRBD2. The CDR3 runs 16 residues. After removal of 6 bases from V and 9 bases from J, the junction contained 17 bases not matched to a gene. Germline-derived CDR1 and CDR2 are WSHSY and SAAADI. CDR3 residues: CASRRLADSLRSEQFF. In nucleotides, the CDR3 is TGCGCCAGCAGGCGGCTAGCGGACTCCCTCAGAAGTGAGCAGTTCTTC.

V is TRBV27 and J is TRBJ2-7, with 8 bases fitting TRBD1. Germline V gene sequence: CDR1 MNHEY, CDR2 SMNVEV (reference sequence). The length of the CDR3 is 16 residues. Trimming at V came to 2 bases and at J to 2 bases, leaving 8 bases not matched to a gene. The CDR3 region has the DNA TGTGCCAGCAGTTTAAAGCCCCCGGGACAGGCCTACGAGCAGTACTTC. Amino acids: CASSLKPPGQAYEQYF.

This clone was picked up a small number of times. The chain employs TRBV19 and TRBJ1-5; 9 bases are a match to TRBD1. Germline trimming cut 7 bases from V and 1 base from J; bases unmatched to any gene: 17. The germline V gene encodes CDR1 LNHDA and CDR2 SQIVND (reference sequence). This CDR3 is 19 amino acids long. In DNA form, the CDR3 reads TGTGCCAGTACTCACCGGGACAGGGTATCGGGGGGGAGCAATCAGCCCCAGCATTTT. Translating it yields CASTHRDRVSGGSNQPQHF.

The chain combines TRBV5-1 with TRBJ1-2; 9 nucleotides agree with TRBD1. V shed 4 bases and J 8 bases; nucleotides not matched to a gene: 9. Germline CDR1 and CDR2: SGHRS and YFSETQ. The CDR3 covers 14 residues. The CDR3 DNA is TGCGCCAGCAGCCCGCGGGACAGGGCCGACGGCTACACCTTC. Its translation is CASSPRDRADGYTF.

The chain recombines TRBV2 with TRBJ1-2, with 7 bases that match TRBD1. The CDR3 loop spans 16 amino acids. V shed 7 bases and J 0 bases; nucleotides not matched to a gene: 11. The germline CDR1 and CDR2 sequences are SNHLY and FYNNEI. CDR3 in amino acids: CASTGGQGESNYGYTF. The CDR3 DNA reads TGTGCCAGCACCGGCGGCCAGGGGGAGTCTAACTATGGCTACACCTTC.

The chain recombines TRBV19 with TRBJ2-1; D remains unclear. The V end was cut by 5 bases, the J end by 0 bases, with 11 bases between. The CDR3 consists of 15 residues. Per the germline V gene, CDR1 is LNHDA and CDR2 is SQIVND (reference sequence). The CDR3 sequence is CASSVAKSSYNEQFF. The CDR3 DNA follows: TGTGCCAGTAGTGTTGCGAAGAGCTCCTACAATGAGCAGTTCTTC.

In this sample, this clone turned up once. This rearrangement joins TRBV28 to TRBJ2-5; 7 nucleotides match TRBD2. CDR1 is MDHEN and CDR2 is SYDVKM in the germline V gene. This CDR3 is 15 amino acids long. The V gene end was trimmed by 1 base and the J gene end by 2 bases; junction bases not matched to a gene: 4. The CDR3 region is CASSLFWGGQETQYF. CDR3 DNA: TGTGCCAGCAGTTTATTTTGGGGGGGGCAAGAGACCCAGTACTTC.

The genes are TRBV7-8 and TRBJ1-2; weak D call: TRBD1 (5 bases). The ends were cut back, 2 bases at V and 3 bases at J, with 25 bases in the middle. The CDR3 has 19 residues. Germline V CDR1 and CDR2: SGHVS, FQNEAQ. The CDR3: CASSLLLRFSGLHYYGYTF. CDR3 DNA sequence: TGTGCCAGCAGCTTATTGCTAAGGTTTTCAGGGCTCCATTACTATGGCTACACCTTC. Full variable domain (missing parts from reference TRBV7-8 and TRBJ1-2): GAGVSQSPRYKVAKRGQDVALRCDPISGHVSLFWYQQALGQGPEFLTYFQNEAQLDKSGLPSDRFFAERPEGSVSTLKIQRTQQEDSAVYLCASSLLLRFSGLHYYGYTFGSGTRLTVV.

The V and J genes are TRBV30 and TRBJ2-2; TRBD2 aligns across 11 bases. This CDR3 comprises 15 residues. The V and J ends lost 0 bases and 6 bases, in that order; junction bases with no gene match: 3. CDR1 GTSNPN and CDR2 SVGIG come from the germline V gene (reference sequence). The CDR3 sequence: CAWSVLAGGPGELFF. In DNA, the CDR3 is TGTGCCTGGAGTGTTCTAGCGGGGGGTCCCGGGGAGCTGTTTTTT. Looking up the rest from reference TRBV30 and TRBJ2-2 gives the full variable domain: SQTIHQWPATLVQPVGSPLSLECTVEGTSNPNLYWYRQAAGRGLQLLFYSVGIGQISSEVPQNLSASRPQDRQFILSSKKLLLSDSGFYLCAWSVLAGGPGELFFGEGSRLTVL.

This clone has a single count. DNA of the CDR3: TGTGCCACCAGCACATCTCGGGGCTACGGTCAGCGGGACAGGGTCTTACTAAACGCCGGGGAGCTGTTTTTT. Translated, it gives CATSTSRGYGQRDRVLLNAGELFF. J is TRBJ2-2 and V is TRBV15; 9 bases match TRBD1. The CDR3 loop spans 24 amino acids. After removal of 4 bases from V and 6 bases from J, the junction contained 33 bases not matched to a gene. CDR1 and CDR2 (germline): LNHNV, YYDKDF (reference sequence).

This rearrangement joins TRBV18 to TRBJ2-3; 11 bases are shared with TRBD2. V lost 6 bases to trimming and J lost 0 bases; unmatched junction nucleotides: 8. CDR3 length: 17 residues. CDR1 and CDR2 (germline): KGHSH, LQKENI. The CDR3 region is CASSLLGTSGSTDTQYF. The CDR3 bases are TGTGCCAGCTCCCTACTTGGGACTAGCGGTAGCACAGATACGCAGTATTTT.

This rearrangement joins TRBV7-6 to TRBJ1-2; 9 bases map to TRBD1. The CDR3 length is 13 residues. Unmatched junction bases numbered 3, after V lost 4 bases and J lost 6 bases. Germline CDR1 SGHVS, CDR2 FNYEAQ. The CDR3: CASSSGTGNGYTF. The CDR3 nucleotides are TGTGCCAGCAGCTCCGGGACAGGGAATGGCTACACCTTC.

This chain uses TRBV29-1 with TRBJ2-5; D not certain. Trimming cost V 7 bases and J 5 bases, with 14 bases left between them. The CDR3 has 12 amino acids. Germline values: CDR1 SQVTM, CDR2 ANQGSEA. CDR3 loop: CSADWLGETQYF. The CDR3 bases are TGCAGCGCCGACTGGTTAGGCGAGACCCAGTACTTC. Drawing the rest from reference TRBV29-1 and TRBJ2-5, the complete variable domain is SAVISQKPSRDICQRGTSLTIQCQVDSQVTMMFWYRQQPGQSLTLIATANQGSEATYESGFVIDKFPISRPNLTFSTLTVSNMSPEDSSIYLCSADWLGETQYFGPGTRLLVL.

The chain is built from TRBV9 and TRBJ2-5; TRBD2 matches at 12 bases. With V trimmed by 0 bases and J by 5 bases, 11 bases remained unmatched. The germline V gene has CDR1 SGDLS and CDR2 YYNGEE. CDR3 length equals 18 residues. DNA of the CDR3: TGTGCCAGCAGCGTAGTTGCGTCTAGCGGGGGGGCCATGGAGACCCAGTACTTC. This encodes CASSVVASSGGAMETQYF.

The chain combines TRBV2 with TRBJ1-1; D ambiguous. CDR1 and CDR2 from the germline V gene are SNHLY and FYNNEI. V was cut by 3 bases and J by 0 bases, with 11 bases left in between. The CDR3 consists of 15 residues. For the CDR3, the DNA is TGTGCCAGCAGTGATGATCGGGTTCTGAACACTGAAGCTTTCTTT. Protein: CASSDDRVLNTEAFF.

The rearrangement uses TRBV19 and TRBJ2-1; 9 nucleotides agree with TRBD2. CDR1 and CDR2 (germline): LNHDA, SQIVND (reference sequence). CDR3 length: 15 amino acids. J was trimmed by 5 bases and V by 3 bases; bases with no gene match: 5. CDR3 sequence (DNA): TGTGCCAGTAGTATCGGGGCGGGAGGGGACAATGAGCAGTTCTTC. It codes for CASSIGAGGDNEQFF.

This clone was observed once. The rearrangement uses TRBV6-5 and TRBJ1-2, with 9 bases that match TRBD1. Germline CDR1 MNHEY, CDR2 SVGAGI. The CDR3 has 15 residues. The ends lost 5 bases at V and 2 bases at J; junction bases unmatched: 6. CDR3 sequence reads: CASSVSGQGNYGYTF. CDR3 nucleotides: TGTGCCAGCAGTGTCTCGGGACAGGGAAACTATGGCTACACCTTC.